The 13 T cell receptor beta chains below all came from one sample that was sequenced in a study of T cells in Graves' hyperthyroidism and ophthalmopathy. TCR beta CDR3 region amplification was performed from RNA transcripts. The TCR CDR3 was amplified in a first-round RT-PCR using the HTBI primer set. TCRdb recomputed calls from the multiplex PCR reads with MiXCR, one row per CDR3 protein. The sample holds under 550,000 distinct CDR3 sequences, just under 20% seen once. The sample taken for sequencing was blood. The receptors derive from a middle-aged man with Graves' ophthalmopathy.

This clonotype was seen once. This chain uses TRBV6-5 with TRBJ1-6, with 8 bases that match TRBD1. Per germline, CDR1 MNHEY and CDR2 SVGAGI. The V segment lost 2 bases and the J segment 5 bases; nucleotides outside the gene matches: 8. The length of the CDR3 is 17 residues. In nucleotides, the CDR3 is TGTGCCAGCAGTTACCGAGCAGGGGGCATAAATAATTCACCCCTCCACTTT. Translation gives CASSYRAGGINNSPLHF.

This clonotype was seen at least ten times. V gene TRBV5-1 combines with J gene TRBJ2-5, with a possible D match to TRBD2 (7 bases). V was clipped by 3 bases and J by 1 base, with 16 bases between them. This CDR3 spans 16 amino acids. Per germline, CDR1 SGHRS and CDR2 YFSETQ. CDR3 protein: CASSSTGGGAQETQYF. The CDR3, as DNA: TGCGCCAGCAGCTCGACAGGAGGGGGGGCCCAAGAGACCCAGTACTTC.

A remark on this clonotype: A read error may account for a junction end that differs from germline. This chain connects TRBV3-1 to TRBJ2-4; 11 bases align to TRBD2. The CDR3 has 18 residues. Germline V lookup: CDR1 LGHDT, CDR2 YNNKEL (reference sequence). The CDR3 bases are TGTGCCAGCAACCAAGTCGGGACTAGCGGAGGAGCCAAAAACATTCAGTACTTC. This sequence encodes CASNQVGTSGGAKNIQYF.

The chain couples TRBV19 to TRBJ1-2; TRBD1 aligns across 7 bases. The junction had 10 bases not matched to a gene; V was cut back by 7 bases and J by 2 bases. Germline CDR1 LNHDA, CDR2 SQIVND (reference sequence). The CDR3 is made up of 15 amino acids. Here the CDR3 reads CASTSSPGGNYGYTF. Here the CDR3 DNA reads TGTGCCAGTACCTCGAGCCCAGGGGGAAACTATGGCTACACCTTC.

Notes on this clonotype: A clone one base away is much larger, so this may be a read error. The V call is TRBV20-1, the J call TRBJ2-3; 11 nucleotides match TRBD2. The CDR3 consists of 17 residues. Germline values: CDR1 DFQATT, CDR2 SNEGSKA (reference sequence). V gave up 2 bases and J gave up 2 bases; unmatched junction bases: 9. CDR3 nucleotide sequence: TGCAGTGCTAGACTAGCGGGGGGCCCACCACACACAGATACGCAGTATTTT. It encodes CSARLAGGPPHTDTQYF.

A note on this clonotype: Sequence at one end of the junction differs from germline and may be a read error. The chain couples TRBV20-1 to TRBJ2-3, with 9 bases identical to TRBD2. The CDR3 extends over 11 amino acids. The germline V gene has CDR1 DFQATT and CDR2 SNEGSKA (reference sequence). As DNA, the CDR3 is TGTAGCGGGAGAGGGACAGATACGCAGTATTTT. This gives the protein CSGRGTDTQYF.

Only a few counts were recorded for this clonotype. The genes are TRBV27 and TRBJ1-6; D gene unclear. Trimming removed 4 bases from V and 0 bases from J, with 7 bases in between. The CDR3 has 15 amino acids. Looked up from germline, CDR1 is MNHEY and CDR2 is SMNVEV (reference sequence). The CDR3 here is CASSWESSYNSPLHF. CDR3 sequence (DNA): TGTGCCAGCAGTTGGGAAAGCTCCTATAATTCACCCCTCCACTTT.

This clonotype was detected a few times. The gene calls are TRBV11-2 and TRBJ2-7; D is undetermined. The length of the CDR3 is 14 residues. V shed 0 bases and J shed 0 bases, with 6 bases lying between them. CDR1 and CDR2 (germline): SGHAT, FQNNGV. The DNA for the CDR3 is TGTGCCAGCAGCTTAGAATCCGACTCCTACGAGCAGTACTTC. It specifies CASSLESDSYEQYF.

This clonotype was seen more than once but under ten times. This chain links TRBV28 with TRBJ2-3, with D possibly matching TRBD2 (5 bases). The ends were cut back, 6 bases at V and 2 bases at J, with 18 bases in the middle. This CDR3 has 16 residues. Germline V gives CDR1 MDHEN, CDR2 SYDVKM. The DNA for the CDR3 is TGTGCCAGCAGATTCCATTCCGGAGGCCTCACAGATACGCAGTATTTT. As protein: CASRFHSGGLTDTQYF.

This clonotype was counted at least ten times. The CDR3 coding sequence is TGTGCCAGCAGCTTACGAGCAGGGGGCCAGTTCTTC. It codes for CASSLRAGGQFF. The rearrangement links TRBV7-9 to TRBJ2-1; TRBD1 matches 8 bases. This CDR3 comprises 12 residues. The V and J ends lost 2 bases and 13 bases, in that order; junction bases with no gene match: 4. Germline V lookup: CDR1 SEHNR, CDR2 FQNEAQ (reference sequence).

The rearrangement joins TRBV28 to TRBJ2-1; D ambiguous. From germline, CDR1 is MDHEN and CDR2 SYDVKM. This CDR3 is built from 14 residues. V dropped 6 bases and J dropped 0 bases, with 9 bases sitting between them. The CDR3 DNA follows: TGTGCCAGCAGGAAAAGACTCTCCTACAATGAGCAGTTCTTC. It is translated as CASRKRLSYNEQFF.

The J gene is TRBJ1-2, the V gene TRBV20-1; 12 bases align to TRBD1. Germline-derived CDR1 and CDR2 are DFQATT and SNEGSKA (reference sequence). This CDR3 is 19 amino acids long. V lost 5 bases, J lost 3 bases, and 19 bases stayed unmatched. The CDR3: CSARTFGRDRGRSDYGYTF. The CDR3 DNA sequence: TGCAGTGCTCGGACGTTCGGCCGGGACAGGGGGCGTTCGGACTATGGCTACACCTTC.

This clonotype was found many times. The rearrangement uses TRBV6-6 and TRBJ2-3; D uncertain. The V end lost 2 bases, the J end lost 2 bases, and 14 bases lay between the germline ends. This CDR3 is built from 16 residues. Germline lookup yields CDR1 MNHNY and CDR2 SVGAGI (reference sequence). This CDR3 reads CASSYRGGGSTDTQYF. The CDR3 nucleotides read TGTGCCAGCAGTTACCGAGGTGGTGGCTCCACAGATACGCAGTATTTT.